This T cell receptor (beta chain) was captured by sequencing in a study of post-analysis software for immune sequencing data. For the study at large: Relapsing-remitting, secondary progressive and progressive-relapsing courses of multiple sclerosis were included.

This clonotype has at least ten counts. Its cognate antigen is unknown. Findings and limits, study-wide: Controls significantly exceeded multiple sclerosis patients in normalized Chao1 diversity. TRBV segments more frequent in patients than in controls numbered several and included TRBV5-6, TRBV5-1 and TRBV20-1.

Every TCR beta cDNA library bore unique molecular identifiers. Some 500,000 cDNA molecules were obtained per 1 to 10 million input T cells. TCRdb redid the calling of the PCR reads with MiXCR, one entry per CDR3 protein. The profile shows about 400,000 distinct CDR3 sequences, less than 40% of them singletons. V was pared by 4 bases and J by 10 bases, with 13 bases between. The CDR3 covers 12 residues. In germline, CDR1 is SGHAT, CDR2 FQNNGV. The source of this sequence is a girl aged 5-17 years with multiple sclerosis. Sequencing was carried out using blood. V is TRBV11-2 and J is TRBJ1-1; D is ambiguous. CDR3 nucleotides: TGTGCCAGCAGCTCCCTCCGCCAGGCAGCTTTCTTT. This encodes CASSSLRQAAFF.